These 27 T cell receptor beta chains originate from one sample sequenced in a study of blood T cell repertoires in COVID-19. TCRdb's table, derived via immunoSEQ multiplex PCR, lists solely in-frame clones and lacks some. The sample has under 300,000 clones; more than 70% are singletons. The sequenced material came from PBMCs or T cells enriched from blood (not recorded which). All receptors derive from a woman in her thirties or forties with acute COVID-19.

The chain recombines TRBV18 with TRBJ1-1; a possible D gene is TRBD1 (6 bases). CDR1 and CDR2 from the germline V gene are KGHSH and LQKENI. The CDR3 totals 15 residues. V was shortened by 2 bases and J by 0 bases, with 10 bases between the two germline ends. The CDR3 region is CASSPYGQMNTEAFF. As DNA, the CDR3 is TGTGCCAGCTCACCATACGGACAGATGAACACTGAAGCTTTCTTT.

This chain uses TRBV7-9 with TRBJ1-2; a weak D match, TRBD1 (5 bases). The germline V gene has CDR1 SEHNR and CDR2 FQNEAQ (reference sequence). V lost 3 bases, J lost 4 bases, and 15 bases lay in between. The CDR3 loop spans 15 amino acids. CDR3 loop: CASSFDQGSSYGYTF. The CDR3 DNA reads TGTGCCAGCAGCTTCGATCAGGGCTCCAGCTATGGCTACACCTTC.

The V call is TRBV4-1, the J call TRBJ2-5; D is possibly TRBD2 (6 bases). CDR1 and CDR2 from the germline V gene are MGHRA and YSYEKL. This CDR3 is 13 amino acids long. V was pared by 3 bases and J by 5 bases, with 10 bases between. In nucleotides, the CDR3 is TGCGCCAGCAGCCAGGCCGCGGGGGAGACCCAGTACTTC. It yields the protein CASSQAAGETQYF.

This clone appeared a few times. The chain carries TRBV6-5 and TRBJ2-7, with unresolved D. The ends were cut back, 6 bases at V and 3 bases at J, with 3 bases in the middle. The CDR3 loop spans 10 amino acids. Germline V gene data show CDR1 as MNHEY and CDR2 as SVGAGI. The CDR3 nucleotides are TGTGCCAGCAGCAACTACGAGCAGTACGTC. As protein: CASSNYEQYV.

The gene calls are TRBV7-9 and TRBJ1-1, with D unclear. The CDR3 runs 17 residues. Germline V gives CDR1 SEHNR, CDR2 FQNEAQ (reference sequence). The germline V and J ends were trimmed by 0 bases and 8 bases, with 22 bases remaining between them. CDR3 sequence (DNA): TGTGCCAGCAGCTTAGCGGAAGGTTGGTCGGGGAGGGTAGAAGCTTTCTTT. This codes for CASSLAEGWSGRVEAFF.

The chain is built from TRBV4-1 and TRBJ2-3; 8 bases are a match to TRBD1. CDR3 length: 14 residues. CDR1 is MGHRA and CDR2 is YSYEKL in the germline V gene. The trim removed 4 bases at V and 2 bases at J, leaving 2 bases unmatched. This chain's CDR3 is CASSPTGDTDTQYF. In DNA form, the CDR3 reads TGCGCCAGCAGCCCGACAGGGGACACAGATACGCAGTATTTT.

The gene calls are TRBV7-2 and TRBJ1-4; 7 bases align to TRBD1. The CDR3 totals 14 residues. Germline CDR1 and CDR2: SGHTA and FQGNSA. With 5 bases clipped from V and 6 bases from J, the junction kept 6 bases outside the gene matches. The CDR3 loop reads CASSPRGVDEKLFF. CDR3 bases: TGTGCCAGCAGCCCCAGGGGGGTGGATGAAAAACTGTTTTTT. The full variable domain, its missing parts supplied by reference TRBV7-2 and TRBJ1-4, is GAGVSQSPSNKVTEKGKDVELRCDPISGHTALYWYRQSLGQGLEFLIYFQGNSAPDKSGLPSDRFSAERTGGSVSTLTIQRTQQEDSAVYLCASSPRGVDEKLFFGSGTQLSVL.

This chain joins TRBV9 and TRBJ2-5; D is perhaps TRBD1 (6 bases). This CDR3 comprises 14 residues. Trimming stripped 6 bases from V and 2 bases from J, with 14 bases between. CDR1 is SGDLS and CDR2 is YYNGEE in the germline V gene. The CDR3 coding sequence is TGTGCCAGCACCCGTGGGACACTACAAGAGACCCAGTACTTC. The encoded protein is CASTRGTLQETQYF.

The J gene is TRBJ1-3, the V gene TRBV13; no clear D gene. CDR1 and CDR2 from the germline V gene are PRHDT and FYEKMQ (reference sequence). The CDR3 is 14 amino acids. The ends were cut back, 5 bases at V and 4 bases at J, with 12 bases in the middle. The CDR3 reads CASSMWETGNTIYF. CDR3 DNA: TGTGCCAGCAGCATGTGGGAGACGGGAAACACCATATATTTT.

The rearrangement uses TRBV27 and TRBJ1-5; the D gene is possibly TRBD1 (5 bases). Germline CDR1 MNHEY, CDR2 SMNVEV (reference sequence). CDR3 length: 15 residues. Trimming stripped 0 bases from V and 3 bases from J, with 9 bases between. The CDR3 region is CASSLSNRPNQPQHF. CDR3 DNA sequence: TGTGCCAGCAGTTTATCGAACAGGCCCAATCAGCCCCAGCATTTT.

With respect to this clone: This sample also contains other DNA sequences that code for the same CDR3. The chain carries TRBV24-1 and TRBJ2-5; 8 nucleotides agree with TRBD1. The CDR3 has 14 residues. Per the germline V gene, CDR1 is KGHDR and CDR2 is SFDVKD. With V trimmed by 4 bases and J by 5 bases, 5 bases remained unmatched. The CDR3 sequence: CATSEGQGGETQYF. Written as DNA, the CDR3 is TGTGCCACCAGTGAAGGACAGGGCGGGGAGACCCAGTACTTC.

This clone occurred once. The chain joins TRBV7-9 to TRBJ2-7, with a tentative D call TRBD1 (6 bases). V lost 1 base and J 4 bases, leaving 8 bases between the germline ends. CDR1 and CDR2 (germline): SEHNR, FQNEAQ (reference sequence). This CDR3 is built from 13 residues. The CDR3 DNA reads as TGTGCCAGCAGCTTAGAACAGGGTTACGAGCAGTACGTC. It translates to CASSLEQGYEQYV.

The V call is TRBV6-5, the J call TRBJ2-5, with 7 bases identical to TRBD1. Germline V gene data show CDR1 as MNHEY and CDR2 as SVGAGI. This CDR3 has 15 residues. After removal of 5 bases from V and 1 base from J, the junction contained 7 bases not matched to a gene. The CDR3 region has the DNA TGTGCCAGCAGTATGGCCGACAGGGTCCAAGAGACCCAGTACTTC. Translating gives CASSMADRVQETQYF.

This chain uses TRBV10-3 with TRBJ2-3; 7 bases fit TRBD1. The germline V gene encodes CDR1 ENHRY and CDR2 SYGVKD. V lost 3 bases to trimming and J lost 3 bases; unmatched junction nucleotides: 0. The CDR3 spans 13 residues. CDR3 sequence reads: CAISEQGTDTQYF. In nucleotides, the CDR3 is TGTGCCATCAGTGAACAGGGGACAGATACGCAGTATTTT.

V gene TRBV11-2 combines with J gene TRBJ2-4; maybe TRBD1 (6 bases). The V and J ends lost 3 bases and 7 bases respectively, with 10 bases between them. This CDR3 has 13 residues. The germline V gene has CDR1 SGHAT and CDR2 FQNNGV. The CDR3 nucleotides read TGTGCCAGCAGCTTTCCAGGGGATAACATTCAGTACTTC. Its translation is CASSFPGDNIQYF.

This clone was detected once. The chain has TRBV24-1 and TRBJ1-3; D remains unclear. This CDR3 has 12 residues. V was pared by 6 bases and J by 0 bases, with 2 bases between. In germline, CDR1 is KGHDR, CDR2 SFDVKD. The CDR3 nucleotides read TGTGCCACCAGTCGCTCTGGAAACACCATATATTTT. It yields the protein CATSRSGNTIYF.

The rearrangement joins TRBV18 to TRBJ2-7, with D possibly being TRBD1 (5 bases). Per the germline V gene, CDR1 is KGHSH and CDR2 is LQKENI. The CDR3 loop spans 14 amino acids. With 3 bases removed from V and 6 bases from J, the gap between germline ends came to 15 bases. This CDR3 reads CASSPFDSIREQYF. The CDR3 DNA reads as TGTGCCAGCTCACCTTTCGACAGCATCCGCGAGCAGTACTTC.

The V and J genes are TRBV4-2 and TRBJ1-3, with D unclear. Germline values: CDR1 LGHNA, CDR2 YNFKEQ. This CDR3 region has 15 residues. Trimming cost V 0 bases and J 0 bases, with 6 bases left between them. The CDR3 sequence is CASSQEGSSGNTIYF. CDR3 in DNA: TGTGCCAGCAGCCAAGAGGGCAGCTCTGGAAACACCATATATTTT.

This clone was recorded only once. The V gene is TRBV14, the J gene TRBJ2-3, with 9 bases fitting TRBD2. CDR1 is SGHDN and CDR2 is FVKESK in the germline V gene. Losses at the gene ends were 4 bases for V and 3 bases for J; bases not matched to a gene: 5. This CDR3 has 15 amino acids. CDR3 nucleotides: TGTGCCAGCAGCCCTAGAGCGGGAGGAACAGATACGCAGTATTTT. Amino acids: CASSPRAGGTDTQYF.

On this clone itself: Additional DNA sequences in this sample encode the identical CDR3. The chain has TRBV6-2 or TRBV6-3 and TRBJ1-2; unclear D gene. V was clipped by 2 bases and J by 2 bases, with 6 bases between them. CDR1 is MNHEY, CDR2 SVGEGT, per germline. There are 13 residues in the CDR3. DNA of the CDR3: TGTGCCAGCAGTTACGCGGGAAACTATGGCTACACCTTC. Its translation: CASSYAGNYGYTF.

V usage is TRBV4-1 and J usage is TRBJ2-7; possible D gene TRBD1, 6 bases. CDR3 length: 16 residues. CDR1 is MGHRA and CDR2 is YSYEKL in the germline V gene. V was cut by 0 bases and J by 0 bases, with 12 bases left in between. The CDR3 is CASSQEQAGVSYEQYF. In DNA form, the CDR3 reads TGCGCCAGCAGCCAAGAACAAGCAGGGGTCTCCTACGAGCAGTACTTC.

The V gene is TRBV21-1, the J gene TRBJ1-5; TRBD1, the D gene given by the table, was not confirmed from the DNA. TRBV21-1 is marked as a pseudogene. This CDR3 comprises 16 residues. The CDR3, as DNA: TGTGCCAGCAGCGACCCCGGGACAGGAGAGGATCAGCCCCAGCATTTT. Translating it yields CASSDPGTGEDQPQHF.

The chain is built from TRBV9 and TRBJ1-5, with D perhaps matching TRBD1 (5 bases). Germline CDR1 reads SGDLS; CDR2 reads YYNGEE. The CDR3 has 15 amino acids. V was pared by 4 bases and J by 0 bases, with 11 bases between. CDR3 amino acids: CASSLDSYSNQPQHF. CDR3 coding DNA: TGTGCCAGCAGCCTCGACAGTTATAGCAATCAGCCCCAGCATTTT.

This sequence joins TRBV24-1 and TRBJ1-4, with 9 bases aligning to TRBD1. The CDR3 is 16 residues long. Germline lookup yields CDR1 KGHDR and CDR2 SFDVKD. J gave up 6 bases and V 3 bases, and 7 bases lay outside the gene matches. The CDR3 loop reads CATSDNTGGAYEKLFF. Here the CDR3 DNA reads TGTGCCACCAGTGATAACACAGGGGGCGCATATGAAAAACTGTTTTTT.

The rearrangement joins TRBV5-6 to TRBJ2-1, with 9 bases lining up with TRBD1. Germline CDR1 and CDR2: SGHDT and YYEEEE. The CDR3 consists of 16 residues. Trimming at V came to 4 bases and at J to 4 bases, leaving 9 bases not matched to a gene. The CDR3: CASSVPGQGLYNEQFF. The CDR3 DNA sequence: TGTGCCAGCAGCGTACCTGGACAGGGGCTTTACAATGAGCAGTTCTTC.

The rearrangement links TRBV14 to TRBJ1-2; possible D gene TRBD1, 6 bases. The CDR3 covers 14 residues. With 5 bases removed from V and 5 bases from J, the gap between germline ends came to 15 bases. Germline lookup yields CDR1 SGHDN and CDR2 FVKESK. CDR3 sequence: CASSRSTGAYGYTF. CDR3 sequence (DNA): TGTGCCAGCAGCAGATCGACAGGTGCTTATGGCTACACCTTC.

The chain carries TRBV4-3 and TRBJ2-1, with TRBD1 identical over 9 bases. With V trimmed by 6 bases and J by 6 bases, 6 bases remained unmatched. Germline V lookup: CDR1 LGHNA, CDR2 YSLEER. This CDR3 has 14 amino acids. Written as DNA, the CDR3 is TGCGCCAGCAGTCTCGGGACAGGGATCAATGAGCAGTTCTTC. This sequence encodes CASSLGTGINEQFF.